Listed below are T cell receptor beta chains from one sample, sequenced in a study of blood T cells in healthy people across ages. TCRdb reprocessed the 5' RACE reads with MiXCR, giving one entry per CDR3 protein. The profile covers under 800,000 distinct CDR3 sequences, with about 42% appearing a single time and around a fifth taken by the ten largest. Material: blood. Receptor source: a woman aged 60-75 years in good health. Both conserved end residues are part of each CDR3. The D gene is left open where the match is weak.

TRBD2,TRBV6-1,TRBJ2-1,CASSPQLAGGMNEQFF
-,TRBV9,TRBJ1-4,CASSAPEGVNEKLFF
TRBD1,TRBV5-1,TRBJ1-2,CASSWGQGTYGYTF
TRBD1,TRBV29-1,TRBJ1-2,CSVGEDRLGYTF
-,TRBV20-1,TRBJ2-5,CSARDPGGRFETQYF
TRBD1,TRBV12-3/TRBV12-4,TRBJ2-1,CASGNRGLDEQFF
-,TRBV24-1,TRBJ2-1,CATSDTGTGWEETQFF
TRBD2,TRBV27,TRBJ2-5,CASSRVTSGKDEQYF
TRBD1,TRBV18,TRBJ1-1,CASSPQEGTGSQAFF
-,TRBV25-1,TRBJ1-6,CASTPGSYYNSPLHF
TRBD1,TRBV29-1,TRBJ2-3,CSVATGGGDTQYF
-,TRBV2,TRBJ2-5,CASNRRQETQYF
-,TRBV6-1,TRBJ1-2,CASSDSLGVYGYTF
-,TRBV20-1,TRBJ1-1,CSAKSDGFSTEAFF
-,TRBV7-9,TRBJ2-1,CASTIGPDNEQFF
-,TRBV7-6,TRBJ1-2,CASSLDRFNYGYTF
TRBD1,TRBV11-2,TRBJ1-2,CASSFGQGGGYTF
-,TRBV7-9,TRBJ1-5,CASSLDTVYSNQPQHF
TRBD1,TRBV12-3/TRBV12-4,TRBJ1-2,CASRPRQGELYGYTF
-,TRBV12-3/TRBV12-4,TRBJ2-1,CASSLGANTYNEQFF
-,TRBV20-1,TRBJ2-1,CIEGHEQFF
TRBD1,TRBV20-1,-,CSAPGQGGFQETQFF
TRBD2,TRBV4-2,TRBJ2-3,CASSQEPGTSVSTDTQYF
TRBD1,TRBV20-1,TRBJ1-4,CSARDARGDEKLFF
-,TRBV6-5,TRBJ1-5,CASSYALANQPQHF
TRBD2,TRBV12-3/TRBV12-4,TRBJ2-7,CASSLRDYYEQYF
-,TRBV4-3,TRBJ1-4,CASSQESVQSNEKLFF
-,TRBV6-6,TRBJ1-3,CASSYTADSGNTIYF
-,TRBV11-2,TRBJ2-1,CASREEVSSYNEQFF
TRBD2,TRBV7-2,TRBJ2-3,CASSSPRGLAGGTDTQYF
TRBD2,TRBV19,TRBJ2-2,CASRGGLDTGELFF
-,TRBV6-5,TRBJ2-5,CASSSRCEQYF
TRBD1,TRBV20-1,TRBJ2-4,CSARRGTGQGENIQYF
TRBD2,TRBV4-1,TRBJ2-3,CASSQGVLAGGPGTDTQYF
-,TRBV30,TRBJ1-2,CAWSVSNAYGYTF
-,TRBV20-1,TRBJ2-1,CSARDLSALEQFF
-,TRBV13,TRBJ2-1,CASSPWGSGGYNEQFF
TRBD1,TRBV7-9,TRBJ1-3,CASSFPGQRSSGNTIYF
-,TRBV20-1,TRBJ2-3,CSARRDGTAGTQYF
-,TRBV7-6,TRBJ2-2,CASSLAEGTGELFF
-,TRBV15,TRBJ2-1,CATSNGVVSEQFF
TRBD2,TRBV12-3/TRBV12-4,TRBJ2-7,CASTRTSGYEQYF
-,TRBV20-1,TRBJ2-1,CSPKNPRSYNEQFF
-,TRBV5-5,TRBJ2-6,CASSFGGVGANVLTF
TRBD1,TRBV6-6,TRBJ1-4,CASSDGTGREKLFF
TRBD2,TRBV12-3/TRBV12-4,TRBJ2-7,CASRQSGSYEQYF